This TCR beta chain stems from a study of shared clonotypes between healthy human individuals. Study-wide points: Blood alone was sampled, and tissue repertoires likely differ. Shared clonotypes: about 4.6% naive CD4, roughly 3.5% naive CD8, around 2.4% memory CD4, around 0.4% memory CD8.

V trimming: 8 bases; J trimming: 8 bases; junction bases outside the gene matches: 6. Per germline, CDR1 MNHEY and CDR2 SVGAGI. The CDR3 has 13 amino acids. As originally analysed: ImmunoSEQ junction-only sequences lacked quality scores, so their filtering differed. The data were produced by immunoSEQ multiplex PCR, yet TCRdb's version contains in-frame clones alone and is incomplete. From that table come the V and J calls and clone size; the DNA was used to work out D and trimming. The sample consists of 550,000 to 700,000 clones, 60% to 75% of them appearing once. Concerning this clone itself: Its antigen is unknown.

Sequencing used memory CD4+ T cells sorted from blood. Subset defined: CD45RA-negative fraction. V usage is TRBV6-5 and J usage is TRBJ2-1; 10 bases are shared with TRBD1. The clonotype originates from a woman in her twenties or thirties in good health. CDR3 nucleotides: TGTGCCAGCTGCCGGGACAGGGGCCATGAGCAGTTCTTC. Translation: CASCRDRGHEQFF.